The source of this TCR beta chain is a study of early T cells in non-severe SARS-CoV-2 infection. Study-wide points: The matching step, a VDJdb search, favored anti-spike CD8 responses and missed private and CD4 specificities.

Individual cDNA molecules were tagged with unique molecular identifiers. One entry per CDR3 protein, called by TCRdb with MiXCR from the 5' RACE reads. This sample has some 57,000 distinct CDR3 sequences; 10% to 12% occur once, and the top ten carry under 2%. This clonotype was counted between two and nine times. Its antigen remains unidentified. Sequencing was done on a sample of whole blood. The sequence was obtained from an adult who was a healthcare worker with PCR-confirmed SARS-CoV-2 infection or an uninfected control (not recorded which).

This CDR3 is CASSTNYYEQYF. The CDR3 nucleotides read TGTGCCAGCAGCACAAACTACTACGAGCAGTACTTC. The gene calls are TRBV7-9 and TRBJ2-7; D gene uncertain. Trimming removed 5 bases from V and 3 bases from J, with 8 bases in between. The V gene's germline CDR1 is SEHNR and CDR2 FQNEAQ (reference sequence). This CDR3 spans 12 amino acids.